This is a list of T cell receptor beta chains from one sample in a study of T-cell reconstitution after alpha-beta-depleted transplantation in children. TCRdb used MiXCR to reprocess the PCR reads, holding one entry per CDR3 protein. The table records some 200,000 distinct CDR3 sequences, 7.5% to 9.5% of them present only once. The sequences come from PBMCs, mostly from graft donor cells, collected 360 days after TCRalphabeta/CD19-depleted stem cell transplant. The receptors here all came from a male patient between 2 and 15 years old who had a stem cell transplant for acute myeloid leukemia, so the T cells may come from the graft donor. Each CDR3 is given with its conserved first and last residue. Fields, in order: V gene, clone size, J gene, D gene, CDR3 DNA, CDR3 protein. The D gene is left open where the match is weak. Rows may omit the clone size; those that give it use once, few, many or a size class.

V: TRBV5-1
size: many
J: TRBJ2-7
D: NA
DNA: TGCGCCAGCAGCTTGGGGACAGAGACCTACGAGCAGTACTTC
CDR3: CASSLGTETYEQYF

V: TRBV12-3/TRBV12-4
size: few
J: TRBJ2-7
D: NA
DNA: TGTGCCAGCAGCCGACAGGCGTTGGGCGAGCAGTACTTC
CDR3: CASSRQALGEQYF

V: TRBV7-2
size: few
J: TRBJ2-5
D: TRBD2
DNA: TGTGCCAGCAGCGCGCTAGCGGGCGTAGAGACCCAGTACTTC
CDR3: CASSALAGVETQYF

V: TRBV5-1
size: NA
J: TRBJ1-2
D: NA
DNA: TGCGCCAGCAGCAAGACGCTACTCGGGGATGGCTACACCTTC
CDR3: CASSKTLLGDGYTF

V: TRBV20-1
size: many
J: TRBJ2-3
D: TRBD1
DNA: TGCAGTGCTCACAGGGGTGGAACAGATACGCAGTATTTT
CDR3: CSAHRGGTDTQYF

V: TRBV5-1
size: few
J: TRBJ2-5
D: NA
DNA: TGCGCCAGCAGACCCGGGACGGCCATCCAAGAGACCCAGTACTTC
CDR3: CASRPGTAIQETQYF

V: TRBV7-9
size: NA
J: TRBJ2-7
D: NA
DNA: TGTGCCAGCAGCTCAGCCCGGGGGGCCCTATGGTACGAGCAGTACTTC
CDR3: CASSSARGALWYEQYF

V: TRBV20-1
size: many
J: TRBJ2-3
D: NA
DNA: TGCAGTGCTAGAGTCGAGGGGCTTAACACAGATACGCAGTATTTT
CDR3: CSARVEGLNTDTQYF

V: TRBV6-2/TRBV6-3
size: many
J: TRBJ1-6
D: NA
DNA: TGTGCCAGCAGTTACTCAACAAGCCTAAGGTGGATGCGATCACCCCTCCACTTT
CDR3: CASSYSTSLRWMRSPLHF

V: TRBV12-3/TRBV12-4
size: NA
J: TRBJ2-5
D: NA
DNA: TGTGCCAGCCAGGAGGAAGAGACCCAGTACTTC
CDR3: CASQEEETQYF

V: TRBV28
size: many
J: TRBJ1-5
D: NA
DNA: TGTGCCAGCAGTTTAGGGGGATACCGGGGCAATCAGCCCCAGCATTTT
CDR3: CASSLGGYRGNQPQHF

V: TRBV20-1
size: many
J: TRBJ2-4
D: NA
DNA: TGCAGTGCTAGTAGGGTTGGACTAGCCAAAAACATTCAGTACTTC
CDR3: CSASRVGLAKNIQYF

V: TRBV7-2
size: few
J: TRBJ2-7
D: TRBD2
DNA: TGTGCCAGCAGCCCCGGACTAGCGGAGACCTACGAGCAGTACTTC
CDR3: CASSPGLAETYEQYF

V: TRBV5-1
size: NA
J: TRBJ2-5
D: NA
DNA: TGCGCCAGCAGTTCACCGGGGACGGAGACCCAGTACTTC
CDR3: CASSSPGTETQYF

V: TRBV20-1
size: once
J: TRBJ2-7
D: NA
DNA: TGCAGTGCCACGGTGGGGGGCCTAGCGGCCTCCTACGAGCAGTACTTC
CDR3: CSATVGGLAASYEQYF

V: TRBV20-1
size: many
J: TRBJ2-7
D: NA
DNA: TGCAGTGCTGCCCTTCCGGGTAGATACGAGCAGTACTTC
CDR3: CSAALPGRYEQYF

V: TRBV5-1
size: many
J: TRBJ1-2
D: TRBD1
DNA: TGCGCCAGCAGCTTGGAGTGGACAGGGGGCTATGGCTACACCTTC
CDR3: CASSLEWTGGYGYTF

V: TRBV3-1
size: NA
J: TRBJ2-3
D: NA
DNA: TGTGCCAGCAGCCGGGTCGACGGGGATACGCAGTATTTT
CDR3: CASSRVDGDTQYF

V: TRBV13
size: many
J: TRBJ2-3
D: NA
DNA: TGTGCCAGCAGTTTAACGTGGGAAGTCACAGATACGCAGTATTTT
CDR3: CASSLTWEVTDTQYF

V: TRBV12-3/TRBV12-4
size: few
J: TRBJ1-1
D: TRBD1
DNA: TGTGCCAGCAGTTCAACGGACAGGGGTCCTTCTTTTGAAGCTTTCTTT
CDR3: CASSSTDRGPSFEAFF

V: TRBV6-1
size: few
J: TRBJ2-5
D: TRBD1
DNA: TGTGCCAGCAGAATGGGACAGAGCCAAGAGACCCAGTACTTC
CDR3: CASRMGQSQETQYF

V: TRBV29-1
size: many
J: TRBJ1-2
D: NA
DNA: TGCAGCGTTTACAGGGCTAACTATGGCTACACCTTC
CDR3: CSVYRANYGYTF

V: TRBV12-3/TRBV12-4
size: many
J: TRBJ2-1
D: NA
DNA: TGTGCCAGCAGTTTAGCGCCCGCGACGCAGTTCTTC
CDR3: CASSLAPATQFF

V: TRBV29-1
size: NA
J: TRBJ2-7
D: TRBD2
DNA: TGCAGCGTTGAAGGCAAACTAGCGGGAGGGCCGGGCGAGCAGTACTTC
CDR3: CSVEGKLAGGPGEQYF

V: TRBV12-3/TRBV12-4
size: NA
J: TRBJ1-1
D: NA
DNA: TGTGCCAGCATCCCATCCTGGACAGCCGAAGCTTTCTTT
CDR3: CASIPSWTAEAFF

V: TRBV4-2
size: many
J: TRBJ1-5
D: NA
DNA: TGTGCCAGCAGCCTTCAGGGTAATGGCAATCAGCCCCAGCATTTT
CDR3: CASSLQGNGNQPQHF

V: TRBV28
size: NA
J: TRBJ1-5
D: NA
DNA: TGTGCCAGCAGCGAGATGGATCAGCCCCAGCATTTT
CDR3: CASSEMDQPQHF

V: TRBV15
size: few
J: TRBJ2-5
D: NA
DNA: TGTGCCACCAGCGGGGGTACAGCTCCGGGTACCCAGTACTTC
CDR3: CATSGGTAPGTQYF

V: TRBV5-1
size: many
J: TRBJ1-1
D: NA
DNA: TGCGCCAGCAGGATTGGACAGATGAACACTGAAGCTTTCTTT
CDR3: CASRIGQMNTEAFF

V: TRBV10-3
size: NA
J: TRBJ2-2
D: NA
DNA: TGTGCCATCAGGGACAAGGAGGGCACCGGGGAGCTGTTTTTT
CDR3: CAIRDKEGTGELFF

V: TRBV20-1
size: few
J: TRBJ1-2
D: TRBD1
DNA: TGCAGTGCTAGGGGGACAGAGTATGGCTACACCTTC
CDR3: CSARGTEYGYTF